Shown below are 8 T cell receptor beta chains from a single sample sequenced in a study of T cells after yellow fever vaccination (dated by TCRdb to the late 2010s). The library was generated by 5' RACE. The reads were generated on an Illumina HiSeq 2500. The public reads were run again by TCRdb, first through fastp at Q25 and then through MiXCR, and only productive beta chains were kept. Identical CDR3 proteins give one entry, which carries the most common genes and DNA. Here the sample has fewer than 350,000 distinct CDR3 sequences; approximately 9% occur a single time. The ten most abundant clones make up roughly 18% of the sample. Reading the label with the study, this specimen's treatment or condition is: live attenuated yellow fever vaccine strain. The material sequenced was PBMCs, taken on the day of the first yellow fever vaccination. The receptors here all came from a man younger than 35 who received the YFV17D yellow fever vaccine.

This clonotype was detected a few times. The chain recombines TRBV5-8 with TRBJ2-7; 9 bases map to TRBD2. After removal of 4 bases from V and 4 bases from J, the junction contained 12 bases not matched to a gene. CDR3 length: 16 residues. Germline-derived CDR1 and CDR2 are SGHTS and YDEGEE. CDR3 nucleotide sequence: TGTGCCAGCAGCCTCCGTGGGACTAGCTGGAGGTACGAGCAGTACGTC. It specifies CASSLRGTSWRYEQYV.

This sequence joins TRBV27 and TRBJ2-2; 8 bases are shared with TRBD1. With 0 bases clipped from V and 4 bases from J, the junction kept 7 bases outside the gene matches. Germline assignment: CDR1 MNHEY and CDR2 SMNVEV (reference sequence). This CDR3 spans 17 amino acids. The CDR3 reads CASSLSSGQVVTGELFF. The CDR3 bases are TGTGCCAGCAGTTTATCCTCGGGACAGGTAGTCACCGGGGAGCTGTTTTTT.

There are a few counts of this clonotype. V gene TRBV4-3 combines with J gene TRBJ1-5; no firm D call. The V end lost 0 bases, the J end lost 10 bases, and 13 bases lay between the germline ends. The CDR3 totals 14 residues. Looked up from germline, CDR1 is LGHNA and CDR2 is YSLEER. Here the CDR3 DNA reads TGCGCCAGCAGCCAAGACCGGACCAGAGAACCCCAGCATTTT. Amino acid sequence: CASSQDRTREPQHF.

This rearrangement joins TRBV2 to TRBJ2-1; D is tentatively TRBD1 or TRBD2 (6 bases each). Germline CDR1 and CDR2: SNHLY and FYNNEI. The CDR3 length is 14 residues. Between the trimmed V and J ends, which lost 6 bases and 8 bases, there was a span of 17 bases. Written as DNA, the CDR3 is TGTGCCAGCAGCAACGAACGGGGGCCTTATGAGCAGTTCTTC. It codes for CASSNERGPYEQFF.

This clonotype was counted a few times. The rearrangement uses TRBV3-1 and TRBJ2-3; no definite D call. CDR3 length equals 15 residues. Germline loops: CDR1 LGHDT, CDR2 YNNKEL (reference sequence). V shed 1 base and J shed 2 bases, with 10 bases lying between them. The CDR3 region is CASSQGPSLTDTQYF. The CDR3 DNA reads TGTGCCAGCAGCCAAGGACCTTCCCTCACAGATACGCAGTATTTT.

This clonotype has a count of ten or more. The V gene is TRBV12-3 or TRBV12-4, the J gene TRBJ2-3; D perhaps matches TRBD2 (7 bases). V was cut by 7 bases and J by 4 bases, with 15 bases left in between. The CDR3 length is 14 residues. CDR3 loop: CASILGGGADTQYF. CDR3 bases: TGTGCCAGCATCTTGGGGGGGGGCGCAGATACGCAGTATTTT.

A word on this clonotype: The conserved phenylalanine or tryptophan normally closing the CDR3 is absent here, so this likely arose from a read error. The J gene is TRBJ2-7, the V gene TRBV12-3 or TRBV12-4; D unresolved. The CDR3 sequence is 12 residues long. V was cut by 5 bases and J by 5 bases, with 10 bases left in between. As DNA, the CDR3 is TGTGCCAGCAGTCCCCGTTTCGACGAGCAGTACATC. It specifies CASSPRFDEQYI.

This clonotype came up many times. At one end, the junction sequence differs from germline, possibly due to a read error. This chain joins TRBV7-2 and TRBJ1-2; D unresolved. CDR1 and CDR2 from the germline V gene are SGHTA and FQGNSA. CDR3 length: 13 residues. The CDR3 sequence is CASSLGGNYGYTF. In DNA form, the CDR3 reads TGTGCCAGCAGTTTAGGCGGTAACTATGGCTACACCTTC.